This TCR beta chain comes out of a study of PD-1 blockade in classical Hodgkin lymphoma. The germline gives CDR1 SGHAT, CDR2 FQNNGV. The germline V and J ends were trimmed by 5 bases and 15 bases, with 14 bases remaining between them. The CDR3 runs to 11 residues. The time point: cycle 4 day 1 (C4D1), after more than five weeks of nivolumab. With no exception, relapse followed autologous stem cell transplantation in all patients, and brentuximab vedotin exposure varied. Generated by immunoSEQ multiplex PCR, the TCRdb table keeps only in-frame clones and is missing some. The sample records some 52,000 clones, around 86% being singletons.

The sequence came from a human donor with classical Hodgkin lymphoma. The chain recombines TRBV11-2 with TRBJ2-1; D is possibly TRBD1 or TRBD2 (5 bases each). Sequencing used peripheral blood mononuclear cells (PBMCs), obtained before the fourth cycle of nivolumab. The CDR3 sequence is CASSDRDVGFF. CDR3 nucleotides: TGTGCCAGCAGCGACCGGGACGTGGGGTTCTTC.